A single sample gave rise to the 2 T cell receptor beta chains below, sequenced in a study of CD8 T cells in ankylosing spondylitis. Findings and caveats of the study: Ankylosing spondylitis blood appeared to carry a characteristic TCR beta motif of roughly 8 highly homologous variants.

These receptors lack a known antigen. Each CDR3 protein is one row after TCRdb ran MiXCR on the 5' RACE reads. Here the sample spans a few hundred thousand distinct CDR3 sequences, approximately 20% being singletons. Sequencing was done on a sample of blood, either unsorted or a sorted T cell fraction (not recorded which). All receptors come from a male donor with ankylosing spondylitis.

This clonotype was seen a few times. The J gene is TRBJ1-2, the V gene TRBV18; 9 bases are a match to TRBD1. Trimming at V came to 0 bases and at J to 7 bases, leaving 12 bases not matched to a gene. Germline V gene lookup returns CDR1 KGHSH and CDR2 LQKENI. The CDR3 contains 17 residues. As DNA, the CDR3 is TGTGCCAGCTCACCACCGGCCCCCGGGACAGGGATCGGTGGCTACACCTTC. This encodes CASSPPAPGTGIGGYTF.

This clonotype has ten or more counts. The J gene is TRBJ1-1, the V gene TRBV27; tentative D call: TRBD1 (5 bases). The germline V gene encodes CDR1 MNHEY and CDR2 SMNVEV (reference sequence). V lost 5 bases and J lost 3, with 7 bases in between. The CDR3 sequence is 12 residues long. The CDR3 sequence: CASSMGDTEAFF. The CDR3 DNA follows: TGTGCCAGCAGTATGGGGGACACTGAAGCTTTCTTT.